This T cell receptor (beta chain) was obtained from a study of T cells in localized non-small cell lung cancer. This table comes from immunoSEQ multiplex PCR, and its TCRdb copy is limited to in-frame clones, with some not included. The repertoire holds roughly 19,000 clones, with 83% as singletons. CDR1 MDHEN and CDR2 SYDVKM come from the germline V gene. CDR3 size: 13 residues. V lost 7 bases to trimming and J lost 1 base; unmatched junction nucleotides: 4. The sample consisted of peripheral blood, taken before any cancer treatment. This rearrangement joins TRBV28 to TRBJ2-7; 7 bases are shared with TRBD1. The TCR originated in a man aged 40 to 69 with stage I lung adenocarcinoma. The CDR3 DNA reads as TGTGCCAGCACCCTGGGACAGTCCTACGAGCAGTACTTC. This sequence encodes CASTLGQSYEQYF.